A selection of T cell receptor beta chains follows, all from one sample in a study of blood T cells in healthy people across ages. TCRdb ran MiXCR on the 5' RACE reads and lists one entry per CDR3 protein. The sample contains some 920,000 distinct CDR3 sequences, roughly 47% of which appear only once. The sequencing sample was made of blood. These receptors originate from an older woman in good health. CDR3s include the opening cysteine and the closing phenylalanine or tryptophan. The D gene is left open where the match is weak. Rows may omit the clone size; those that give it use once, few, many or a size class.

-	TRBJ2-7	TRBV10-3	14	-	CAISDLTASYEQYF	TGTGCCATCAGTGATTTGACAGCTTCCTACGAGCAGTACTTC
-	TRBJ1-2	TRBV2	14	TRBD1	CARSRDRGQGGYTF	TGTGCCAGAAGCCGGGACAGGGGGCAAGGTGGCTACACCTTC
-	TRBJ2-1	TRBV28	15	TRBD1	CASSYTGGGSNEQFF	TGTGCCAGCAGCTACACAGGGGGCGGTTCCAATGAGCAGTTCTTC
-	TRBJ2-3	TRBV24-1	17	TRBD2	CATSEPSGTSFPDTQYF	TGTGCCACCAGTGAACCCTCCGGGACTAGCTTCCCAGATACGCAGTATTTT
-	TRBJ2-1	TRBV5-1	15	-	CASSFTGVGYNEQFF	TGCGCCAGCAGCTTCACGGGAGTGGGCTACAATGAGCAGTTCTTC
-	TRBJ2-2	TRBV27	14	-	CASRMGQNTGELFF	TGTGCCAGCAGGATGGGACAGAACACCGGGGAGCTGTTTTTT
-	TRBJ2-5	TRBV9	15	-	CASSDSGTVEETQYF	TGTGCCAGCAGCGACAGCGGAACGGTGGAAGAGACCCAGTACTTC
-	TRBJ2-7	TRBV20-1	14	-	CSARGPQPSYEQYF	TGCAGTGCTAGAGGCCCACAGCCCTCCTACGAGCAGTACTTC
-	TRBJ2-1	TRBV5-1	15	-	CASSLGAVSYNEQFF	TGCGCCAGCAGCTTGGGAGCGGTCTCCTACAATGAGCAGTTCTTC
-	TRBJ1-5	TRBV12-3/TRBV12-4	14	-	CASSYESGNQPQHF	TGTGCCAGCAGTTATGAAAGTGGCAATCAGCCCCAGCATTTT
few	TRBJ2-5	TRBV4-1	17	-	CASSPLATGERQETQYF	TGCGCCAGCAGCCCTCTCGCGACGGGAGAGCGTCAAGAGACCCAGTACTTC
-	TRBJ2-5	TRBV4-1	15	-	CASNPSEGPRETQYF	TGCGCCAGCAACCCCTCCGAGGGCCCGCGGGAGACCCAGTACTTC
few	TRBJ2-3	TRBV4-1	15	-	CASSKNWPSTDTQYF	TGCGCCAGCAGCAAGAACTGGCCTAGCACAGATACGCAGTATTTT
-	TRBJ1-2	TRBV20-1	13	-	CSASSQMGHGYTF	TGCAGTGCTAGTTCTCAGATGGGACATGGCTACACCTTC
few	TRBJ2-3	TRBV28	14	-	CASTLGGPTDTQYF	TGTGCCAGCACCCTGGGGGGACCCACGGATACGCAGTATTTT
-	TRBJ2-1	TRBV7-9	15	-	CASSLAEIPVEEQFF	TGTGCCAGCAGCTTAGCTGAAATTCCGGTCGAGGAGCAGTTCTTC
-	TRBJ2-4	TRBV5-1	14	-	CASSGRSGHGIQYF	TGCGCCAGCAGCGGACGTAGTGGTCATGGCATTCAGTACTTC
-	TRBJ2-7	TRBV2	15	-	CASIESGESSYEQYF	TGTGCCAGCATCGAAAGTGGGGAAAGCTCCTACGAGCAGTACTTC
-	TRBJ2-1	TRBV18	15	TRBD1	CASSLGQGDLNEQFF	TGTGCCAGCTCACTAGGACAGGGGGATTTGAATGAGCAGTTCTTC
-	TRBJ2-5	TRBV6-5	16	-	CASSYGRTSIQETQYF	TGTGCCAGCAGTTACGGCAGAACTTCAATCCAAGAGACCCAGTACTTC
-	TRBJ2-3	TRBV7-2	18	TRBD1	CASSSGQGTLGRLDTQYF	TGTGCCAGCAGCTCCGGACAGGGGACGCTAGGTCGCTTAGATACGCAGTATTTT
-	TRBJ2-3	TRBV7-6	16	TRBD2	CASSSGLAGVGDTQYF	TGTGCCAGCAGCAGTGGACTAGCGGGAGTAGGAGATACGCAGTATTTT
-	TRBJ2-3	TRBV18	12	-	CASSSSIATQYF	TGTGCCAGCTCCTCCTCTATTGCCACGCAGTATTTT
-	TRBJ2-7	TRBV5-1	14	-	CASSFHGTSYEQYF	TGCGCCAGCAGCTTCCACGGGACATCCTACGAGCAGTACTTC
-	TRBJ1-2	TRBV7-2	14	-	CASSFSQGLVGYTF	TGTGCCAGCAGCTTCTCACAGGGTTTGGTTGGCTACACCTTC
-	TRBJ2-1	TRBV28	11	TRBD1	CASSSGQGQFF	TGTGCCAGCAGTTCGGGACAGGGGCAGTTCTTC
-	TRBJ2-3	TRBV20-1	14	TRBD2	CSATREGRTDTQYF	TGCAGTGCTACGCGGGAGGGCCGTACAGATACGCAGTATTTT
-	TRBJ1-2	TRBV6-2/TRBV6-3	15	-	CASSQSRTAYSGYTF	TGTGCCAGCAGCCAAAGTCGAACAGCGTATTCGGGCTACACCTTC